These T cell receptor beta chains were read from a single sample in a study of T cell responses to AZD1222 COVID-19 vaccine. Profiled with immunoSEQ multiplex PCR; TCRdb holds only in-frame clones, not every one. This sample has roughly 85,000 clones, with 75% to 95% found just once. Sample: peripheral blood, taken 28 days after the second AZD1222 dose. The receptor set was obtained from an adult who received the AZD1222 COVID-19 vaccine. Both conserved end residues are part of each CDR3. The D gene is left open where the match is weak. Size tells how often a clone was seen (once, few, many) or the class of an expanded clone, and some rows leave it out.

v_gene	d_gene	abundance	j_gene	CDR3nt	CDR3aa
TRBV3-1/TRBV3-2	-	-	TRBJ1-1	TGTGCCAGCAGCCAAGGGGCGGAAGATGAAGCTTTCTTT	CASSQGAEDEAFF
TRBV30	-	-	TRBJ1-3	TGTGCCTGGAGGCCCCTTCTTACAGGGAAATCTGGAAACACCATATATTTT	CAWRPLLTGKSGNTIYF
TRBV5-5	-	-	TRBJ1-2	TGTGCCAGCAGGGCCGATGGCTATGGCTACACCTTC	CASRADGYGYTF
TRBV11-3	-	-	TRBJ2-7	TGTGCCAGCAGCTTAGACCCGTCGATCTACGAGCAGTACTTC	CASSLDPSIYEQYF
TRBV6-1	-	-	TRBJ2-3	TGTGCCAGCAGTGAAGAGCCACTTAGCACAGATACGCAGTATTTT	CASSEEPLSTDTQYF
TRBV7-9	-	-	TRBJ2-7	TGTGCCAGCAGCTTATTGGGGGGCGAGCAGTACTTC	CASSLLGGEQYF
TRBV11-2	TRBD1	-	TRBJ1-4	TGTGCCAGCAGGGACCCGGGACAGAGTAATGAAAAACTGTTTTTT	CASRDPGQSNEKLFF
TRBV5-6	-	-	TRBJ1-2	TGTGCCAGCATCTCACAGGCGAAGGGGTACTATGGCTACACCTTC	CASISQAKGYYGYTF
TRBV2	TRBD1	-	TRBJ1-6	TGTGCCAGCGGGACAGGGGGTTCACCCCTCCACTTT	CASGTGGSPLHF
TRBV11-3	-	-	TRBJ2-5	TGTGCCAGCAGAAGGGACCAGGGAGAGACCCAGTACTTC	CASRRDQGETQYF
TRBV19	TRBD1	-	TRBJ1-1	TGTGCCAGTAGTATGGAACAGGGGGCCACTGAAGCTTTCTTT	CASSMEQGATEAFF
TRBV3-1/TRBV3-2	-	-	TRBJ2-2	TGTGCCAGCAGCCTCAGGGCCGGCACCGGGGAGCTGTTTTTT	CASSLRAGTGELFF
TRBV7-9	-	-	TRBJ1-2	TGTGCCAGCAGCTTTGGGGTGAATGGCTACACCTTC	CASSFGVNGYTF
TRBV2	-	-	TRBJ2-2	TGTGCCAGCAGCCCCGACAAGACCACCGGGGAGCTGTTTTTT	CASSPDKTTGELFF
TRBV7-9	TRBD1	-	TRBJ1-2	TGTGCCAGCAGCGCCAGGGGGACAGGGGGTGTGGGAGATGGCTACACCTTC	CASSARGTGGVGDGYTF
TRBV6-5	-	-	TRBJ1-1	TGTGCCAGCAGCGACAGAGGGAACACTGAAGCTTTCTTT	CASSDRGNTEAFF
TRBV7-3	TRBD2	-	TRBJ2-1	TGTGCCAGCAGCGAATCTAGCGGGGGGACAGATGAGCAGTTCTTC	CASSESSGGTDEQFF
TRBV4-1	-	-	TRBJ1-1	TGCGCCAGCAGCCAAGATAGGGAGGGCAGGGGCAACACTGAAGCTTTCTTT	CASSQDREGRGNTEAFF
TRBV21-1	-	-	TRBJ2-7	TGTGCCAGCAGCAATGCTCTCCGACTAGCGGCTTACGAGCAGTACTTC	CASSNALRLAAYEQYF
TRBV23-1	-	-	TRBJ1-6	TGCGCCAGCAGTTGGGGATCACCCCTCCACTTT	CASSWGSPLHF
TRBV24-1	-	once	TRBJ1-6	TGTGCCACCATTCCGAGGAATTCACCCCTCCACTTT	CATIPRNSPLHF
TRBV19	TRBD1	-	TRBJ2-1	TGTGCCAGTAGTACCCTTGACAGGGTCTCCTACAATGAGCAGTTCTTC	CASSTLDRVSYNEQFF
TRBV2	-	-	TRBJ2-5	TGTGCCAGCAGTGGAGGAAGGAGGGAAGAGACCCAGTACTTC	CASSGGRREETQYF
TRBV6-2/TRBV6-3	-	-	TRBJ2-7	TGTGCCAGCAGTTACCCTACCAAAGGGCGGATGCTCTTCTACGAGCAGTACTTC	CASSYPTKGRMLFYEQYF
TRBV28	-	-	TRBJ1-1	TGTGCCAGCAGTCCCTTACCTAAATATGATACTGAAGCTTTCTTT	CASSPLPKYDTEAFF
TRBV27	TRBD2	once	TRBJ2-3	TGTGCCAGCATGGAAACTAGCGGGGGGCCGACCGGGGATACGCAGTATTTT	CASMETSGGPTGDTQYF
TRBV6-4	-	-	TRBJ2-7	TGTGCCAGCAGGGACCCTAGCTCCTACGAGCAGTACTTC	CASRDPSSYEQYF
TRBV12-3/TRBV12-4	TRBD1	-	TRBJ1-1	TGTGCCAGCAGTTTAACAGGGGAGACTGAAGCTTTCTTT	CASSLTGETEAFF
TRBV7-8	-	-	TRBJ2-7	TGTGCCAGCAGCTCGACAGGTTCGGAGTACTTC	CASSSTGSEYF
TRBV7-8	TRBD1	-	TRBJ1-3	TGTGCCAGCAGCCTAAGACAGGGACTTACCTCCTCTGGAAACACCATATATTTT	CASSLRQGLTSSGNTIYF
TRBV5-8	TRBD1	-	TRBJ1-2	TGTGCCAGCAGCTTAACTAGGACAGGGATGAACACCTTC	CASSLTRTGMNTF
TRBV5-5	-	-	TRBJ1-2	TGTGCCAGCAGCTTGAGGCAGGATGAGGCTGGCTACACCTTC	CASSLRQDEAGYTF
TRBV3-1/TRBV3-2	TRBD2	-	TRBJ2-1	TGTGCCAGCAGCCAAAGGGAACTAGCGGGAGGCTCTGGGGATGAGCAGTTCTTC	CASSQRELAGGSGDEQFF
TRBV19	-	once	TRBJ1-2	TGTGCCAGTAGTATAACGGCCCGGGATGGCTACACCTTC	CASSITARDGYTF
TRBV24-1	TRBD1	once	TRBJ2-5	TGTGCCACCAGTGATGAGGAACAGGGGGTTGAGAGAAGAGAGACCCAGTACTTC	CATSDEEQGVERRETQYF
TRBV6-5	TRBD2	-	TRBJ2-5	TGTGCCAGCAGACCAGCGGGGGGGCCGGAGACCCAGTACTTC	CASRPAGGPETQYF
TRBV5-5	-	-	TRBJ1-2	TGTGCCAGCAGCTTTGAGAGCTTTGGCTACACCTTC	CASSFESFGYTF
TRBV30	-	-	TRBJ2-2	TGTGCCTGGAGTGTAGCCGGGCACACCGGGGAGCTGTTTTTT	CAWSVAGHTGELFF
TRBV5-1	TRBD1	-	TRBJ1-2	TGCGCCAGCAGCTTTACTATAGACAGGGGATATGGCTACACCTTC	CASSFTIDRGYGYTF
TRBV3-1/TRBV3-2	TRBD1	-	TRBJ1-4	TGTGCCAGCAGCCAACGACCGACAGGGTCTGAAAAACTGTTTTTT	CASSQRPTGSEKLFF
TRBV12-3/TRBV12-4	-	-	TRBJ1-2	TGTGCCAGCAGTTCGGGGTACTTTCGAGGCTACACCTTC	CASSSGYFRGYTF
TRBV9	-	-	TRBJ2-2	TGTGCCAGCAGCGTAGAAGGACATGGCACCGGGGAGCTGTTTTTT	CASSVEGHGTGELFF
TRBV24-1	TRBD1	-	TRBJ2-2	TGTGCCACCAGAGGGACAGGGAGGGACACCGGGGAGCTGTTTTTT	CATRGTGRDTGELFF
TRBV6-5	TRBD1	-	TRBJ2-5	TGTGCCAGCAGTTACTCGAGGACAGGGGAAAAAGAGACCCAGTACTTC	CASSYSRTGEKETQYF